This is a list of T cell receptor beta chains from one sample in a study of T cell repertoires in cytomegalovirus infection. TCRdb re-analysed the reads in MiXCR, keeping a single row per CDR3 protein. Among fewer than 550,000 distinct CDR3 sequences, 31% were seen once, and the ten largest hold 12% to 15%. Material: PBMCs. These receptors were taken from a human donor in good health (CMV status not recorded). Some clones in this sample may be carry-over from other donors' samples. CDR3s leave out the opening cysteine and the closing phenylalanine or tryptophan. Not all rows give a size; the values are once, few, many and, for expanded clones, a class.

once,TRBV11-2,TRBJ2-7,ASSKRFVTSVGAHEHY
NA,TRBV4-3,TRBJ2-4,ASSQRFAGGRGNIQY
few,TRBV3-1,TRBJ2-7,ASSQVGQGPLGEQY
few,TRBV6-2/TRBV6-3,TRBJ2-5,ASRLTGQETQY
few,TRBV12-3/TRBV12-4,TRBJ1-5,ASSLYGTGKDQPQH
many,TRBV7-6,TRBJ1-2,ASSLFEIGGGYT
NA,TRBV4-3,TRBJ1-6,ASSQDRVVGAPLH
NA,TRBV6-6,TRBJ2-6,ASSYSLLASGANVLT
few,TRBV7-6,TRBJ2-5,ASSPLTGVETQY
NA,TRBV2,TRBJ2-3,ASSGYGPTSTDTQY
NA,TRBV5-6,TRBJ2-7,ASSPRGLISYEQY
many,TRBV7-2,TRBJ1-2,ASSLDRANHYGYT
NA,TRBV4-1,TRBJ2-7,ASSQEGTYEQY
many,TRBV7-3,TRBJ2-1,ASSLIAGGYNEQF
few,TRBV7-9,TRBJ2-7,ASSLASGGVSSYEQY
NA,TRBV5-1,TRBJ1-1,ASSLQGGLSTEAF
many,TRBV7-2,TRBJ2-7,ASSFLAGGREQY
NA,TRBV7-8,TRBJ2-7,ASSFSSGTYEQY
NA,TRBV6-2/TRBV6-3,TRBJ1-5,APGGAQGQPQH
few,TRBV18,TRBJ2-3,ASSRPLGGTDTQY
few,TRBV5-4,TRBJ2-7,ASRSSGGSYEQY
NA,TRBV7-9,TRBJ2-7,ASSPKPGLGCH
few,TRBV29-1,TRBJ1-1,SVQNTEAF
NA,TRBV7-9,TRBJ2-3,ASSLPDRSDTQY
NA,TRBV2,TRBJ2-7,ASSEDRHYEQY
few,TRBV29-1,TRBJ2-7,SVEETGGPYEQY
NA,TRBV6-5,TRBJ2-5,ASSSSGNRETQY
NA,TRBV12-3/TRBV12-4,TRBJ1-2,ASSLSSGDRYGYT
few,TRBV5-1,TRBJ2-7,ASSLTLTSGGTNEQY
medium-sized,TRBV7-2,TRBJ1-1,ASSLNGQLNTEAF
NA,TRBV7-2,TRBJ1-2,ASSPHRTGNGYT
few,TRBV5-1,TRBJ1-1,ASSRGTGTEAF
NA,TRBV5-1,TRBJ1-4,ASSGGSATNEKLF
NA,TRBV10-2,TRBJ2-7,ASSDPGTATYDQY
NA,TRBV4-2,TRBJ2-7,ASSQSLGRADYEQY
few,TRBV7-7,TRBJ2-3,ASSFRTSGGSPGGTDTQY